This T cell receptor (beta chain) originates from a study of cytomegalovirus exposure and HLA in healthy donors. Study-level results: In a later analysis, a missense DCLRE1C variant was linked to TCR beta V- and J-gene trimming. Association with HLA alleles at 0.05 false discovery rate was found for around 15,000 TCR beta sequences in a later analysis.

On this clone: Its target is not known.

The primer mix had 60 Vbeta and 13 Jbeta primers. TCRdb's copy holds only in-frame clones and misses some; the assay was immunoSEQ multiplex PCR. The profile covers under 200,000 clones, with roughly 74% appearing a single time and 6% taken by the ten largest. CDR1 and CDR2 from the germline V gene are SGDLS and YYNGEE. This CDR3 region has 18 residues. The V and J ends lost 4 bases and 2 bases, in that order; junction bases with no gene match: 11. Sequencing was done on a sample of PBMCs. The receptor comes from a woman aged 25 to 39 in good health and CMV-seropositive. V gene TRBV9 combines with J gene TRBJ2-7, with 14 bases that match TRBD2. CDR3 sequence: CASSRGGLAGGFTYEQYF. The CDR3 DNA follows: TGTGCCAGCAGCAGGGGAGGACTAGCGGGAGGATTTACCTACGAGCAGTACTTC.